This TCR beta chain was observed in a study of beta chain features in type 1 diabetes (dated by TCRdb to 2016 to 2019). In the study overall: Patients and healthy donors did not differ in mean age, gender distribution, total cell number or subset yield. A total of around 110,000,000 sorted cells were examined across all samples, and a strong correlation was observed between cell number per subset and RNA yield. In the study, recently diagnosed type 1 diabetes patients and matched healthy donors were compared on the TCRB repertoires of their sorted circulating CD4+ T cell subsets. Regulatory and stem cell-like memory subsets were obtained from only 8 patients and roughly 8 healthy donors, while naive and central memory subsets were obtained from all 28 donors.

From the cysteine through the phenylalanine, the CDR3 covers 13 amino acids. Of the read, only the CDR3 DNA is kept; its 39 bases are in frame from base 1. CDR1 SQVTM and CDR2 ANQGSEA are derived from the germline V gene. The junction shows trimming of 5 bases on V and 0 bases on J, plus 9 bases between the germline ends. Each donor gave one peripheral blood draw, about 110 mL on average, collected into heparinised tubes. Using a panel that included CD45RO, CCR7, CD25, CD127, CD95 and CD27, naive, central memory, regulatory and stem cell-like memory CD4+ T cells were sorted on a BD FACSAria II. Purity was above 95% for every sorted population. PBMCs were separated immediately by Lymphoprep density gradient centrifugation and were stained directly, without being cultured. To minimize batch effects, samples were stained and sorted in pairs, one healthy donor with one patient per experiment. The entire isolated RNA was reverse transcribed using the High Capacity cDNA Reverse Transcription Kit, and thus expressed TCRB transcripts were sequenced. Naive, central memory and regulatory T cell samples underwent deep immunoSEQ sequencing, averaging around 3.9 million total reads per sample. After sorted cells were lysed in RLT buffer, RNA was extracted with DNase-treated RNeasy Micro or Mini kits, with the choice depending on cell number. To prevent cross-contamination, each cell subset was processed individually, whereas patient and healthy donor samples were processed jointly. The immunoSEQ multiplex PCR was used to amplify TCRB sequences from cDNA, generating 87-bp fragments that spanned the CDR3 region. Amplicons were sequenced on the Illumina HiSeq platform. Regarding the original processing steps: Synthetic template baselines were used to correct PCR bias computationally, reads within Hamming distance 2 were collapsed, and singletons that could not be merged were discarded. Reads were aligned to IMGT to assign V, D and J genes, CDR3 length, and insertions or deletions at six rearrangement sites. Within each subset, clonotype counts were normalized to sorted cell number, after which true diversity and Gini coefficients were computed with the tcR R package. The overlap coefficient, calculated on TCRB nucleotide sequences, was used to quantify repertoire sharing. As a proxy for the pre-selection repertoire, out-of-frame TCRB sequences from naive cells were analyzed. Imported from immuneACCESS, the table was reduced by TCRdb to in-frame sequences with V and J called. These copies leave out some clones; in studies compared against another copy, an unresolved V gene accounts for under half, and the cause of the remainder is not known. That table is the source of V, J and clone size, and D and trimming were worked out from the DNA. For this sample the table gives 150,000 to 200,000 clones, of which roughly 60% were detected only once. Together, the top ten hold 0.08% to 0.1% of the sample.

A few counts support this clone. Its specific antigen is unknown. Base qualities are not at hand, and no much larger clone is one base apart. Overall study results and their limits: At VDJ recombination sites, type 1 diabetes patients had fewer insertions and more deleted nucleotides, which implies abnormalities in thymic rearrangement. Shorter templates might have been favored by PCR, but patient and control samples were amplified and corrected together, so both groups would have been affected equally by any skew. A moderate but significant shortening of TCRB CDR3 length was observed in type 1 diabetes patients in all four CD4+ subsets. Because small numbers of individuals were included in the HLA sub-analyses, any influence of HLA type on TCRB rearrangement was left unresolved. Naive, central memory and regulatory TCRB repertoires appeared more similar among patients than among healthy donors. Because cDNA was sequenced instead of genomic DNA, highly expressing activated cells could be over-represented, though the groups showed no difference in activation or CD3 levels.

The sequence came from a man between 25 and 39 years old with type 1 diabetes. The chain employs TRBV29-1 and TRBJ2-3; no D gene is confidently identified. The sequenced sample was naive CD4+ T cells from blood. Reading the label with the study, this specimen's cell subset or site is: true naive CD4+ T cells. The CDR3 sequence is CSVSRSSTDTQYF. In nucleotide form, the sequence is TGCAGCGTTTCCAGATCGAGCACAGATACGCAGTATTTT.